Described below is a single TCR beta chain sequence and its context. The antigen is undetermined. Profiled with immunoSEQ multiplex PCR; TCRdb holds only in-frame clones, not every one. This sample has around 190,000 clones, with 94% found just once. The entry originates in a study of T cell responses to AZD1222 COVID-19 vaccine. Study-wide findings and caveats: The repertoires were collected only after the peak T cell response. Regions 160-218 and 743-854 held dominance among vaccine-associated CD4 TCRs, which spanned spike.

This specimen was peripheral blood, taken 28 days after the second AZD1222 dose. This clonotype was sampled from an adult who received the AZD1222 COVID-19 vaccine.

The CDR3 DNA is TGTGCCAGCAGTGAAAGGCAGGCTAATAGGGACATTCAGTACTTC. It translates to CASSERQANRDIQYF. The V call is TRBV6-1, the J call TRBJ2-4; no clear D gene. The CDR3 is made up of 15 amino acids. In germline, CDR1 is MNHNS, CDR2 SASEGT. The V and J ends lost 2 bases and 8 bases respectively, with 16 bases between them.